These T cell receptor beta chains were read from a single sample in a study of cytomegalovirus exposure and HLA in healthy donors. Using immunoSEQ multiplex PCR, the repertoire was profiled, and TCRdb retains in-frame clones only, with some absent. This table holds under 200,000 clones, approximately 80% found once. Sequencing was done on a sample of PBMCs. The receptors were gathered from a man aged 45 to 65 in good health and CMV-seropositive. CDR3s include the opening cysteine and the closing phenylalanine or tryptophan. The D gene is left open where the match is weak. Rows may omit the clone size; those that give it use once, few, many or a size class.

clone size	D gene	CDR3 length	V gene	J gene	CDR3 DNA	CDR3 protein
NA	TRBD1	16	TRBV4-1	TRBJ1-1	TGCGCCAGCAGCCAACCCACCCAGGGGGCGGATACTGAAGCTTTCTTT	CASSQPTQGADTEAFF
NA	NA	17	TRBV27	TRBJ2-7	TGTGCCAGCAGTCCTCGGCTACAGGGGGGGGTTTCCTACGAGCAGTACTTC	CASSPRLQGGVSYEQYF
NA	TRBD2	18	TRBV15	TRBJ2-3	TGTGCCACCAGCAGAGGACACGGAGGGCTAGCGGTCACAGATACGCAGTATTTT	CATSRGHGGLAVTDTQYF
NA	TRBD1	17	TRBV9	TRBJ1-1	TGTGCCAGCAGCGTAGGAGGGACAGCCCCTGGTGACACTGAAGCTTTCTTT	CASSVGGTAPGDTEAFF
NA	NA	15	TRBV6-1	TRBJ1-1	TGTGCCAGCAGTGAAAGGCGGCAGATGAACACTGAAGCTTTCTTT	CASSERRQMNTEAFF
NA	NA	15	TRBV18	TRBJ1-1	TGTGCCAGCTCACCAAGGTTCGGGGAGAACACTGAAGCTTTCTTT	CASSPRFGENTEAFF
NA	NA	12	TRBV5-1	TRBJ1-3	TGCGCCAGCAGCTTACCCTCGCGTACCATATATTTT	CASSLPSRTIYF
NA	NA	14	TRBV9	TRBJ2-5	TGTGCCAGCAGCGTAGGGGGAGTGCAGGAGACCCAGTACTTC	CASSVGGVQETQYF
NA	NA	13	TRBV6-5	TRBJ1-5	TGTGCCACCCGGTCGAATAGCAATCAGCCCCAGCATTTT	CATRSNSNQPQHF
NA	NA	15	TRBV5-1	TRBJ1-2	TGCGCCAGCAGCGGGGGAGGGAGCGTCTATGAAGGCTACACCTTC	CASSGGGSVYEGYTF
NA	NA	11	TRBV7-9	TRBJ1-1	TGTGCCAGCAGCCAGAACACTGAAGCTTTCTTT	CASSQNTEAFF
NA	TRBD1	12	TRBV10-1	TRBJ1-1	TGCGCCAGTTCGGACAGGGGGCAAGGAGCTTTCTTT	CASSDRGQGAFF
NA	NA	20	TRBV10-3	TRBJ2-1	TGTGCCATCAGTGGCCCCTCGGGGGGCGGCGGACCCAGCTCCTACAATGAGCAGTTCTTC	CAISGPSGGGGPSSYNEQFF
NA	TRBD2	14	TRBV5-1	TRBJ2-5	TGCGCCAGCAGCGGGGGACTAAAGCAAGAGACCCAGTACTTC	CASSGGLKQETQYF
NA	TRBD2	17	TRBV19	TRBJ2-3	TGTGCCAGTAGTAAGGCTAGCGGGGGGGCCATGACAGATACGCAGTATTTT	CASSKASGGAMTDTQYF
NA	NA	12	TRBV11-2	TRBJ1-2	TGTGCCAGCAGCTTAGAGGCGGGGGGCCCAACCTTC	CASSLEAGGPTF
NA	NA	13	TRBV30	TRBJ2-5	TGTGCCTGGAGTGTACTGATCCAAGAGACCCAGTACTTC	CAWSVLIQETQYF
NA	TRBD1	15	TRBV7-9	TRBJ1-1	TGTGCCAGCAGCTTACAGGGGACAGCGAACACTGAAGCTTTCTTT	CASSLQGTANTEAFF
NA	NA	14	TRBV18	TRBJ2-5	TGTGCCAGCTCACCTCGAGGACTTCAAGAGACCCAGTACTTC	CASSPRGLQETQYF
NA	NA	14	TRBV9	TRBJ1-1	TGTGCCAGCAGCGTAGTTAGTGGGCAGTCGGAAGCTTTCTTT	CASSVVSGQSEAFF
NA	TRBD1	15	TRBV9	TRBJ2-3	TGTGCCAGCAGCGTAGGACAGGGAAACACAGATACGCAGTATTTT	CASSVGQGNTDTQYF
NA	NA	15	TRBV21-1	TRBJ1-4	TGTGCCAGCAGCCAACTGGGACAGGGCTATGAAAAACTGTTTTTT	CASSQLGQGYEKLFF
NA	TRBD2	16	TRBV5-1	TRBJ2-5	TGCGCCAGCAGCCCAAGGGGACTAGCGGGGGGAGAGACCCAGTACTTC	CASSPRGLAGGETQYF
NA	NA	13	TRBV6-6	TRBJ1-1	TGTGCCAGCATATCTCGGGGGAACACTGAAGCTTTCTTT	CASISRGNTEAFF
NA	NA	13	TRBV5-4	TRBJ1-2	TGTGCCAGCAGCTCCCAGGGGCACTATGGCTACACCTTC	CASSSQGHYGYTF
NA	TRBD2	17	TRBV7-9	TRBJ2-1	TGTGCCAGCAGCTTAGTCCCGTCAGCGGGAGGGCCGGGTGAGCAGTTCTTC	CASSLVPSAGGPGEQFF
NA	TRBD1	16	TRBV29-1	TRBJ2-5	TGCAGCGTCCATTTCTTCGAGACAGGGGTTGGAGAGACCCAGTACTTC	CSVHFFETGVGETQYF
few	NA	16	TRBV7-9	TRBJ1-1	TGTGCCAGCAGCTCCTTGTCTTTACGGGTGAACACTGAAGCTTTCTTT	CASSSLSLRVNTEAFF
NA	TRBD2	16	TRBV5-1	TRBJ2-1	TGCGCCAGCAGCTCGTTTGGCGGGGGGGCCTACAATGAGCAGTTCTTC	CASSSFGGGAYNEQFF
NA	NA	14	TRBV21-1	TRBJ1-1	TGTGCCAGCACCCTGACAGACCTGAACACTGAAGCTTTCTTT	CASTLTDLNTEAFF
once	NA	14	TRBV19	TRBJ1-1	TGTGCCAGTAGTGGGGGAGGAGGGAACACTGAAGCTTTCTTT	CASSGGGGNTEAFF
few	TRBD1	16	TRBV4-1	TRBJ1-2	TGCGCCAGCAGCCAAGATCGGGACAGCGCTAACTATGGCTACACCTTC	CASSQDRDSANYGYTF
NA	NA	13	TRBV7-9	TRBJ1-1	TGTGCCAGCAGCTTAGTAGGGAGCTTTCGAGCTTTCTTT	CASSLVGSFRAFF
NA	TRBD2	16	TRBV5-1	TRBJ2-5	TGCGCCAGCAGCTTGGGTAGCGGGGGGAGTGGAGAGACCCAGTACTTC	CASSLGSGGSGETQYF
NA	NA	15	TRBV27	TRBJ1-5	TGTGCCAGCAGTATCAGGGGACGCAGCAATCAGCCCCAGCATTTT	CASSIRGRSNQPQHF
NA	TRBD1	17	TRBV6-4	TRBJ1-1	TGTGCCAGCAGTGAGAGCATGCCGATGGGCAGGGGGACTGAAGCTTTCTTT	CASSESMPMGRGTEAFF
NA	TRBD2	17	TRBV5-4	TRBJ2-5	TGTGCCAGCAGCCCGACTAGCGGGAGGACTTTCGGGGAGACCCAGTACTTC	CASSPTSGRTFGETQYF
NA	NA	12	TRBV29-1	TRBJ2-7	TGCAGCGTGACGGAGACCTCCTACGAGCAGTACTTC	CSVTETSYEQYF
NA	NA	13	TRBV4-2	TRBJ1-2	TGTGCCAGCAGCCAAATAGCAGGGGATGGCTACACCTTC	CASSQIAGDGYTF
once	NA	14	TRBV5-1	TRBJ1-2	TGCGCCAGCAGCTTGGTAAGGCCAGGGGATGGCTACACCTTC	CASSLVRPGDGYTF
once	NA	13	TRBV6-1	TRBJ2-7	TGTGCCAGCAGTGACGGGAAGCCCTACGAGCAGTACTTC	CASSDGKPYEQYF
NA	NA	12	TRBV7-9	TRBJ2-1	TGTGCCAGCAGCTTAGTAGTTTCTGAGCAGTTCTTC	CASSLVVSEQFF
NA	NA	13	TRBV6-5	TRBJ1-1	TGTGCCAGCAGTTACGGGGCAGATACTGAAGCTTTCTTT	CASSYGADTEAFF
NA	NA	12	TRBV11-2	TRBJ2-1	TGTGCCAGCAGTTTAGACCAAAATGAGCAGTTCTTC	CASSLDQNEQFF